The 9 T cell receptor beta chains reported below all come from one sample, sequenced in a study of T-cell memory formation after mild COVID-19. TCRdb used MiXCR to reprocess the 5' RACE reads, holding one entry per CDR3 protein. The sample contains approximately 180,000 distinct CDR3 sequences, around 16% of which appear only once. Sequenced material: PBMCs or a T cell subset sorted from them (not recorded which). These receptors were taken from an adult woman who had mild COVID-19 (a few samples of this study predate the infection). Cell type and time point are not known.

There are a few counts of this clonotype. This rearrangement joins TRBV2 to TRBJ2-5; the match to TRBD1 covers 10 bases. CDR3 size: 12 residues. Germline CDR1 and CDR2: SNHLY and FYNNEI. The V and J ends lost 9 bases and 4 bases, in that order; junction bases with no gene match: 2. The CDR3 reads CASRDRGETQYF. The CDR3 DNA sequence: TGTGCCAGTCGGGACAGGGGAGAGACCCAGTACTTC.

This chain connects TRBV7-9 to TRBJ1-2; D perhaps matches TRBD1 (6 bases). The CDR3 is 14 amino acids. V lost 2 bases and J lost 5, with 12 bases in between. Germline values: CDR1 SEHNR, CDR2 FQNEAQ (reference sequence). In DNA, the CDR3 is TGTGCCAGCAGCTTACCTCAAGGGGGATATGGCTACACCTTC. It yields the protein CASSLPQGGYGYTF.

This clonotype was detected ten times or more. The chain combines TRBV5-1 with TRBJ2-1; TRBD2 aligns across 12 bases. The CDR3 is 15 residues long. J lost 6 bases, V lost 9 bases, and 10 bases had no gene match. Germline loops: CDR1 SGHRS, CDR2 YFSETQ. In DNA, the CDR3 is TGCGCCACCAGGTTTGGACTAGCGGGAACCAATGAGCAGTTCTTC. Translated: CATRFGLAGTNEQFF.

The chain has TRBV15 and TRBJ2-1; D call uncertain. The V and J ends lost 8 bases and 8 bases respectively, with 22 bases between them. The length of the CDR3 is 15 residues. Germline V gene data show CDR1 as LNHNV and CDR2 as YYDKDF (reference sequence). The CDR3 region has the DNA TGTGCCACCCGCTTGGGTCGCCAGGAAATCGATGAGCAGTTCTTC. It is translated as CATRLGRQEIDEQFF.

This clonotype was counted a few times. The CDR3 here is CASSFPYGRGQETQYF. The CDR3 DNA sequence: TGTGCCAGCAGCTTCCCCTACGGGCGGGGACAAGAGACCCAGTACTTC. This chain joins TRBV7-2 and TRBJ2-5; perhaps TRBD2 as D (6 bases). Trimming removed 3 bases from V and 2 bases from J, with 16 bases in between. Germline values: CDR1 SGHTA, CDR2 FQGNSA. The CDR3 loop spans 16 amino acids.

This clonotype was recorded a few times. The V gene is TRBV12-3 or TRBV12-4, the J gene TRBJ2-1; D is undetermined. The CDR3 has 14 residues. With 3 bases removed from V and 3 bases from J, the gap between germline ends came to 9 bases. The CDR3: CASSFDSVYNEQFF. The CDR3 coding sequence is TGTGCCAGCAGTTTTGATAGTGTCTACAATGAGCAGTTCTTC.

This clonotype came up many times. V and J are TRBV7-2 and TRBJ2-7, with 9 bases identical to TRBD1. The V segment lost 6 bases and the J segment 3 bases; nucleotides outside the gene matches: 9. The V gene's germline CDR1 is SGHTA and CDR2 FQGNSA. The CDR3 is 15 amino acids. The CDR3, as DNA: TGTGCCAGCAGTTTCTCCGGGACAGGGTTCTACGAGCAGTACTTC. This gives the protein CASSFSGTGFYEQYF.

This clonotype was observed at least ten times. CDR3 protein: CASRPGGNTGELFF. The CDR3 DNA is TGTGCCAGCAGGCCAGGGGGGAACACCGGGGAGCTGTTTTTT. The chain joins TRBV12-3 or TRBV12-4 to TRBJ2-2; 7 nucleotides match TRBD1. With V trimmed by 6 bases and J by 1 base, 2 bases remained unmatched. This CDR3 is built from 14 residues.

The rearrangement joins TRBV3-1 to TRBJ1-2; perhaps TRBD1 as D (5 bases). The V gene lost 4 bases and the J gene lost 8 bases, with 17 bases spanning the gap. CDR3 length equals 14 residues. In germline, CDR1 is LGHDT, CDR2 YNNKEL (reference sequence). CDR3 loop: CASSPSPRGEGYTF. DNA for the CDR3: TGTGCCAGCAGCCCCTCCCCGAGGGGAGAAGGCTACACCTTC.